A single sample gave rise to the 5 T cell receptor beta chains below, sequenced in a study of Graves' ophthalmopathy and Graves' hyperthyroidism. For repertoire sequencing, the TCR beta CDR3 regions were amplified from RNA transcripts. HTBI-primed RT-PCR formed the first round, and a multiplex PCR formed the second. Each CDR3 protein is one row after TCRdb ran MiXCR on the multiplex PCR reads. The sample consists of approximately 1.2 million distinct CDR3 sequences, about 40% of them appearing once. Sequencing was performed on peripheral blood or thyroid tissue (not recorded which). Receptors were obtained from an adult man with Graves' hyperthyroidism.

This chain joins TRBV6-5 and TRBJ2-7; D is ambiguous. The CDR3 runs 13 residues. Looked up from germline, CDR1 is MNHEY and CDR2 is SVGAGI. With 5 bases removed from V and 5 bases from J, the gap between germline ends came to 13 bases. CDR3 coding DNA: TGTGCCAGCAGTGACGACGGCGCCAACGAGCAGTACTTC. The encoded protein is CASSDDGANEQYF.

At least ten counts were recorded for this clonotype. This rearrangement joins TRBV12-3 or TRBV12-4 to TRBJ1-3; tentative D call: TRBD1 (5 bases). V was pared by 5 bases and J by 3 bases, with 14 bases between. The CDR3 runs to 15 residues. CDR3 in amino acids: CASSPTGLDGNTIYF. The DNA of the CDR3 is TGTGCCAGCAGTCCGACGGGGCTCGATGGAAACACCATATATTTT.

The chain recombines TRBV2 with TRBJ1-5; D is undetermined. Trimming shortened V by 7 bases and J by 11 bases, and 21 bases separated the two germline ends. The CDR3 totals 14 residues. Germline loops: CDR1 SNHLY, CDR2 FYNNEI. The CDR3 reads CASIRTSVQETQHF. The CDR3 DNA reads as TGTGCCAGCATCCGGACTAGCGTTCAGGAGACCCAGCATTTT.

This clonotype was found many times. This chain uses TRBV5-1 with TRBJ1-1; D is unclear. Germline V gene sequence: CDR1 SGHRS, CDR2 YFSETQ. CDR3 length equals 14 residues. V was clipped by 4 bases and J by 1 base, with 11 bases between them. CDR3 coding DNA: TGCGCCAGCAGCGCCACAGCAAAGAACACTGAAGCTTTCTTT. Translation gives CASSATAKNTEAFF.

The chain carries TRBV25-1 and TRBJ1-1, with 8 bases matching TRBD1. The CDR3 is made up of 14 amino acids. After removal of 10 bases from V and 5 bases from J, the junction contained 12 bases not matched to a gene. CDR1 and CDR2 from the germline V gene are MGHDK and SYGVNS. The CDR3, as DNA: TGTGCCACCACCTCGGACAGGGCGCGGACTGAAGCTTTCTTT. Amino acids: CATTSDRARTEAFF.